The rows below give T cell receptor beta chains drawn from one sample of a study of blood T cell repertoires in COVID-19. Libraries were prepared by immunoSEQ multiplex PCR; TCRdb keeps only in-frame clonotypes and omits some of them. The data show about 170,000 clones, 89% seen once. Sequencing used PBMCs or T cells enriched from blood (not recorded which). These receptors originate from a woman between 18 and 30 years old who had recovered from COVID-19. The CDR3 runs from the conserved cysteine through the conserved F or W. Each record gives: V gene, D gene, clone size, J gene, CDR3 DNA, CDR3 protein. A D gene is named only where the DNA matches it firmly. Clone size is not always given. Where it is, it says once, few, many or a class for expanded clones.

>TRBV30|-|once|TRBJ1-2
TGTGCCTGGAGTGATACAGCATATGGCTACACCTTC
CAWSDTAYGYTF
>TRBV3-1/TRBV3-2|-|-|TRBJ2-7
TGTGCCAGCAGCCAATCGGAGGGATACGAGCAGTACTTC
CASSQSEGYEQYF
>TRBV27|TRBD1|-|TRBJ2-7
TGTGCCAGCACCATACTATCCACAGGGGGCGCTTACCACGAGCAGTACTTC
CASTILSTGGAYHEQYF
>TRBV28|-|-|TRBJ1-1
TGTGCCAGCCGAGCAGGGGCCACTGAAGCTTTCTTT
CASRAGATEAFF
>TRBV13|-|once|TRBJ2-7
TGTGCCAGCACCTTGGGAGGGGGGCCCTCGGACGAGCAGTACTTC
CASTLGGGPSDEQYF
>TRBV7-2|-|-|TRBJ1-6
TGTGCCAGCAGGCTAACAGGGTCGAATTCACCCCTCCACTTT
CASRLTGSNSPLHF
>TRBV5-6|-|-|TRBJ2-7
TGTGCCAGCAGCCCCCCCCTCTCTCCGGTGTCCGAGCAGTACTTC
CASSPPLSPVSEQYF
>TRBV3-1/TRBV3-2|TRBD1|-|TRBJ2-2
TGTGCCAGCAGGAAGGGGGGGACAGGGCGAACCGGGGAGCTGTTTTTT
CASRKGGTGRTGELFF
>TRBV5-5|-|-|TRBJ2-7
TGTGCCAGCAGCGTGGGACTTTCCTTCTCCTACGAGCAGTACTTC
CASSVGLSFSYEQYF
>TRBV9|TRBD1|-|TRBJ2-7
TGTGCCAGCAGCGTAGGTCCCATCTCACCGGGACAGGGAACCTACGAGCAGTACTTC
CASSVGPISPGQGTYEQYF
>TRBV28|-|-|TRBJ2-7
TGTGCCAGCAGTTTCAGACAGCCAGGCTACGAGCAGTACTTC
CASSFRQPGYEQYF
>TRBV5-5|TRBD2|-|TRBJ2-1
TGTGCCAGCAGCTCTGGACTAGCGGGTAAATTTGAGCAGTTCTTC
CASSSGLAGKFEQFF
>TRBV5-1|-|-|TRBJ2-1
TGCGCCAGCAGACCCAGCGTAATTAACAATGAGCAGTTCTTC
CASRPSVINNEQFF
>TRBV6-2/TRBV6-3|-|-|TRBJ1-3
TGTGCCAGCAGCCTGGGACTCAACGGAAACACCATATATTTT
CASSLGLNGNTIYF
>TRBV6-5|TRBD1|-|TRBJ1-1
TGTGCCAGCAGTTACGGGACAGAGATGAACACTGAAGCTTTCTTT
CASSYGTEMNTEAFF
>TRBV7-2|-|few|TRBJ1-5
TGTGCCAGCAGCTTAGGTTTGGGGCGCCTGGGCCAGCCCCAGCATTTT
CASSLGLGRLGQPQHF
>TRBV10-3|TRBD1|-|TRBJ1-2
TGTGCCATCAGTGAGTCGGAGGACAGGGTGTATGGCTACACCTTC
CAISESEDRVYGYTF
>TRBV7-9|TRBD2|-|TRBJ2-5
TGTGCCAGCAGCTTACCTAGCGGGAGGGCCGGGATTGGGGAGACCCAGTACTTC
CASSLPSGRAGIGETQYF
>TRBV3-1/TRBV3-2|TRBD2|few|TRBJ2-1
TGTGCCAGCAGCCCTAAACTAGCGGGGGCAGAGCAGTTCTTC
CASSPKLAGAEQFF
>TRBV5-5|-|-|TRBJ1-1
TGTGCCAGCAGCCTGACTCGTGGGGCGGAAGCTTTCTTT
CASSLTRGAEAFF
>TRBV3-1/TRBV3-2|-|-|TRBJ1-6
TGTGCCAGCAGCCGCCAACGACAGGCTTGGCTCCACTTT
CASSRQRQAWLHF
>TRBV7-2|TRBD2|-|TRBJ2-5
TGTGCCAGCAGCTTAAGACTAGCGGAACAAGAGACCCAGTACTTC
CASSLRLAEQETQYF
>TRBV28|-|-|TRBJ2-7
TGTGCCAGCAGTTTGACAGACTACGAGCAGTACTTC
CASSLTDYEQYF
>TRBV7-2|TRBD2|once|TRBJ2-3
TGTGCCAGCACCCGGGAAGGAGGGCGGGGGGATTTCACAGATACGCAGTATTTT
CASTREGGRGDFTDTQYF
>TRBV4-2|TRBD2|-|TRBJ2-1
TGTGCCAGCAGCGGGACTAGCGGGAGGGGGAGCTCCTACAATGAGCAGTTCTTC
CASSGTSGRGSSYNEQFF
>TRBV6-5|TRBD2|-|TRBJ2-7
TGTGCCAGCAGGTTGGGACTAGCCATGAACGAGCAGTACTTC
CASRLGLAMNEQYF
>TRBV28|TRBD1|-|TRBJ1-4
TGTGCCAGCAGTACCCGACAGGGGTCGGGTGAAAAACTGTTTTTT
CASSTRQGSGEKLFF
>TRBV6-1|-|-|TRBJ1-4
TGTGCCAGCAGTGAAACGGTGGTGTTGGTATCTGGAAAACTGTTTTTT
CASSETVVLVSGKLFF
>TRBV28|-|-|TRBJ1-4
TGTGCCAGCAGTATCTCCGGGACACTCGGTGAAAAACTGTTTTTT
CASSISGTLGEKLFF
>TRBV6-5|-|-|TRBJ2-3
TGTGCCAGCAGTTACTTGGGGGACACGAGGGTCGATACGCAGTATTTT
CASSYLGDTRVDTQYF
>TRBV18|TRBD2|-|TRBJ2-2
TGTGCCAGCCGACAGTCGGGGGGTTCCGGGGAGCTGTTTTTT
CASRQSGGSGELFF
>TRBV19|TRBD2|-|TRBJ2-1
TGTGCCAGTAGCAATCTAGCGGGAGGGTATGAGCAGTTCTTC
CASSNLAGGYEQFF
>TRBV19|-|-|TRBJ2-7
TGTGCCAGTAGTATCGCTATACTATCCTACGAGCAGTACTTC
CASSIAILSYEQYF
>TRBV4-1|TRBD2|-|TRBJ2-5
TGCGCCAGCAGCCATCGACTAGCGCCACAAGAGACCCAGTACTTC
CASSHRLAPQETQYF
>TRBV5-4|TRBD2|-|TRBJ2-3
TGTGCCAGCAGCTTGGGGCTAGCGGAGCGCACAGATACGCAGTATTTT
CASSLGLAERTDTQYF
>TRBV5-1|TRBD2|-|TRBJ2-7
TGCGCCAGCAGCTTGACTAGCGGGAGTCTCGACGAGCAGTACTTC
CASSLTSGSLDEQYF
>TRBV19|TRBD1|once|TRBJ2-6
TGTGCCAGTAGTACGGGACAGCCTCGCTCTGGGGCCAACGTCCTGACTTTC
CASSTGQPRSGANVLTF